A single T cell receptor beta chain is shown here with its context. The target antigen is unknown. The record originates from a study of CD8 T cells in Susac syndrome. Study conclusions and caveats: The study conceded that its TCR sequencing and HLA analysis involved relatively few individuals.

RNA totalling about 0.5 to 1 ug underwent reverse transcription with random hexamers. Coverage of TCR beta CDR3 amplification by immunoSEQ multiplex PCR extended to 54 Vbeta and 13 Jbeta. TCRdb passed the immunoSEQ multiplex PCR reads through MiXCR, listing each CDR3 protein once. The repertoire holds 330,000 or so distinct CDR3 sequences, roughly 90% seen once, with approximately 0.2% in the top ten. The CDR3 has 15 residues. Germline V gene data show CDR1 as MNHEY and CDR2 as SMNVEV (reference sequence). Trimming took 3 bases from V and 2 from J, leaving 14 bases between them. The study sequenced TCR beta in blood CD8+ and CD4+ T cells. FACS was used to enrich TEMRA cells, whereas the CD8+ and CD4+ T cells were obtained by negative isolation.

The source of this sequence is a human donor with multiple sclerosis. The chain links TRBV27 to TRBJ2-7; D not resolved. Sequencing used CD8+ T cells from PBMCs. The CDR3 loop is CASSFIGFEAYEQYF. The CDR3 DNA follows: TGTGCCAGCAGTTTTATTGGTTTCGAAGCCTACGAGCAGTACTTC.